This T cell receptor beta chain was identified in a study of blood T cells in healthy people across ages. This clonotype was detected ten times or more. Donor samples were obtained from healthy Caucasian individuals from Russia, aged about 6 to 100. Alongside a J-beta primer mix, a sample-barcoded 5' primer served in a second PCR lasting roughly 6 to 12 cycles. TCRdb re-called the 5' RACE reads with MiXCR, one entry per CDR3 protein. The sample lists around 500,000 distinct CDR3 sequences, over 25% occurring once. The CDR3 contains 16 residues. V shed 4 bases, J shed 1 base, and the junction held 8 bases outside the gene matches. Per germline, CDR1 LGHNA and CDR2 YSLEER. These same records also appear under a second study, on T cells of mothers and their children. That report notes: No clones detected were persistent microchimeric T cell clones.

The sequence was obtained from a boy between 2 and 10 years old in good health. The chain is built from TRBV4-3 and TRBJ2-3, with 7 bases that match TRBD2. Sequences were obtained from blood. DNA of the CDR3: TGCGCCAGCAGCCCCCGAGCGGGGCCCGGCACAGATACGCAGTATTTT. It yields the protein CASSPRAGPGTDTQYF.